One sample yielded the 16 T cell receptor beta chains listed below, sequenced in a study of T cells in Graves' hyperthyroidism and ophthalmopathy. Template material for amplifying TCR beta CDR3 regions consisted of RNA transcripts. The TCR CDR3 first-round RT-PCR relied on the HTBI primer set. Via MiXCR, TCRdb re-called the multiplex PCR reads, giving one row per CDR3 protein. The sample lists about 610,000 distinct CDR3 sequences; about 15% were seen once. Sequencing was carried out using blood. The origin of the receptors is a woman aged 40 to 49 with Graves' ophthalmopathy.

This clonotype showed up many times. V is TRBV15 and J is TRBJ1-1; D is unresolved. The CDR3 consists of 13 residues. The ends were cut back, 0 bases at V and 4 bases at J, with 6 bases in the middle. Per germline, CDR1 LNHNV and CDR2 YYDKDF (reference sequence). The CDR3 loop is CATSRDPSTEAFF. The DNA for the CDR3 is TGTGCCACCAGCAGAGATCCGAGCACTGAAGCTTTCTTT.

The table lists this clonotype with many counts. The CDR3 region is CSVEIDSYEQYF. CDR3 DNA sequence: TGCAGCGTTGAGATTGACTCCTACGAGCAGTACTTC. The chain uses TRBV29-1 and TRBJ2-7; D is unresolved. The CDR3 length is 12 residues. The germline V and J ends were trimmed by 3 bases and 0 bases, with 6 bases remaining between them. CDR1 SQVTM and CDR2 ANQGSEA come from the germline V gene.

This clonotype was seen many times. The V gene is TRBV12-3 or TRBV12-4, the J gene TRBJ2-7, with D tentatively TRBD2 (6 bases). The length of the CDR3 is 14 residues. V was cut by 8 bases and J by 4 bases, with 18 bases left in between. The CDR3 DNA follows: TGTGCCAGCGGCGGCGGGGCGGTAACATACGAGCAGTACTTC. Residues: CASGGGAVTYEQYF.

This clonotype was counted between two and nine times. The chain has TRBV15 and TRBJ2-2; TRBD2 aligns across 10 bases. Unmatched junction bases numbered 5, after V lost 5 bases and J lost 2 bases. The length of the CDR3 is 16 residues. Germline V lookup: CDR1 LNHNV, CDR2 YYDKDF (reference sequence). CDR3: CATSGWTSGNTGELFF. The CDR3 coding sequence is TGTGCCACCAGCGGCTGGACTAGCGGAAACACCGGGGAGCTGTTTTTT. The full variable domain, rest sourced from reference TRBV15 and TRBJ2-2, is DAMVIQNPRYQVTQFGKPVTLSCSQTLNHNVMYWYQQKSSQAPKLLFHYYDKDFNNEADTPDNFQSRRPNTSFCFLDIRSPGLGDTAMYLCATSGWTSGNTGELFFGEGSRLTVL.

This clonotype was seen a handful of times. The chain combines TRBV6-2 or TRBV6-3 with TRBJ2-7, with D tentatively TRBD2 (6 bases). From germline, CDR1 is MNHEY and CDR2 SVGEGT. The length of the CDR3 is 17 residues. V shed 5 bases and J shed 0 bases, with 20 bases lying between them. The CDR3, as DNA: TGTGCCAGCAGTACCGGGGTCTTAGCGGTCGTCTCCTACGAGCAGTACTTC. Protein sequence: CASSTGVLAVVSYEQYF.

The chain combines TRBV2 with TRBJ2-5; D is ambiguous. The length of the CDR3 is 16 residues. The V end was cut by 3 bases, the J end by 6 bases, with 20 bases between. Looked up from germline, CDR1 is SNHLY and CDR2 is FYNNEI. The CDR3 sequence is CASSDAEGSPRKTQYF. In DNA form, the CDR3 reads TGTGCCAGCAGTGATGCAGAAGGTTCTCCACGGAAGACCCAGTACTTC.

In its sample, this clonotype was seen many times. At one boundary the junction diverges from the germline segment, which might be a read error. The chain uses TRBV4-2 and TRBJ1-1, with D unclear. Germline V gives CDR1 LGHNA, CDR2 YNFKEQ. This CDR3 is built from 13 residues. Here the CDR3 reads CASSPRENTKAFF. The CDR3 nucleotides are TGTGCCAGCAGCCCTCGTGAGAACACTAAAGCTTTCTTT.

In this sample, this clonotype turned up many times. The chain is built from TRBV19 and TRBJ1-5; 9 bases are a match to TRBD1. The CDR3 is 16 amino acids. CDR1 and CDR2 from the germline V gene are LNHDA and SQIVND (reference sequence). V lost 6 bases and J lost 0; bases outside the gene matches: 6. CDR3 bases: TGTGCCAGTAGGACCGGGACAGGGCTTAGCAATCAGCCCCAGCATTTT. Its protein product is CASRTGTGLSNQPQHF.

This clonotype showed up just a few times. Since a much larger clone is just one base distant, this may be a read error. The chain carries TRBV6-1 and TRBJ1-3, with D uncertain. Germline loops: CDR1 MNHNS, CDR2 SASEGT. CDR3 length: 16 amino acids. CDR3 sequence: CASSEYEERAGNTVYF. The CDR3 bases are TGTGCCAGCAGTGAATATGAAGAAAGGGCTGGAAACACCGTATATTTT.

At least ten counts were recorded for this clonotype. The chain uses TRBV6-1 and TRBJ2-2; the match to TRBD1 covers 8 bases. From germline, CDR1 is MNHNS and CDR2 SASEGT. The CDR3 totals 16 residues. J gave up 6 bases and V 7 bases, and 13 bases lay outside the gene matches. CDR3 amino acids: CASKPPDRGGPGELFF. The CDR3 DNA follows: TGTGCCAGCAAACCCCCCGACAGGGGAGGACCCGGGGAGCTGTTTTTT.

This clonotype came up a few times. The chain joins TRBV7-9 to TRBJ1-3; the D is unclear. Germline V gene data show CDR1 as SEHNR and CDR2 as FQNEAQ (reference sequence). This CDR3 has 14 residues. The V and J ends lost 3 bases and 3 bases respectively, with 9 bases between them. The CDR3 sequence: CASSLIGLGNTIYF. CDR3 sequence (DNA): TGTGCCAGCAGCTTGATAGGCCTTGGAAACACCATATATTTT.

This rearrangement joins TRBV6-2 or TRBV6-3 to TRBJ2-7; D gene uncertain. Germline V gene data show CDR1 as MNHEY and CDR2 as SVGEGT. The CDR3 spans 13 residues. V lost 3 bases and J 5 bases, leaving 11 bases between the germline ends. DNA of the CDR3: TGTGCCAGCAGTTATGTCTCCACGGACGAGCAGTACTTC. Translation: CASSYVSTDEQYF.

This clonotype has at least ten counts. The rearrangement uses TRBV11-2 and TRBJ2-2; 7 bases line up with TRBD1. Germline lookup yields CDR1 SGHAT and CDR2 FQNNGV. V lost 4 bases to trimming and J lost 0 bases; unmatched junction nucleotides: 5. The CDR3 loop spans 16 amino acids. For the CDR3, the DNA is TGTGCCAGCAGCTCAGGGGGTACGTCGAACACCGGGGAGCTGTTTTTT. Translated, it gives CASSSGGTSNTGELFF. Variable domain in full (rest from reference TRBV11-2 and TRBJ2-2): EAGVAQSPRYKIIEKRQSVAFWCNPISGHATLYWYQQILGQGPKLLIQFQNNGVVDDSQLPKDRFSAERLKGVDSTLKIQPAKLEDSAVYLCASSSGGTSNTGELFFGEGSRLTVL.

This clonotype was seen repeatedly, ten times or more. The V and J genes are TRBV28 and TRBJ1-2; the match to TRBD1 covers 8 bases. Germline V CDR1 and CDR2: MDHEN, SYDVKM. CDR3 length: 14 amino acids. V dropped 2 bases and J dropped 5; count of bases not matched to a gene: 4. The CDR3 DNA reads TGTGCCAGCAGTTTAAGGACAGGGAGGTATGGCTACACCTTC. Translated: CASSLRTGRYGYTF.

Many counts were recorded for this clonotype. The V and J genes are TRBV10-3 and TRBJ1-1, with no clear D. Germline V gene lookup returns CDR1 ENHRY and CDR2 SYGVKD. CDR3 length equals 15 residues. V was trimmed by 0 bases and J by 1 base, leaving 9 bases between them. CDR3 protein: CAISESRLGNTEAFF. In nucleotides, the CDR3 is TGTGCCATCAGTGAGTCACGGCTGGGGAACACTGAAGCTTTCTTT.

This clonotype was observed many times. The chain carries TRBV7-2 and TRBJ2-7; D uncertain. The CDR3 contains 13 residues. V gave up 4 bases and J gave up 3 bases, with 10 bases separating them. The germline gives CDR1 SGHTA, CDR2 FQGNSA. CDR3 protein: CASSSQEIYEQYF. CDR3 sequence (DNA): TGTGCCAGCAGCTCTCAGGAAATCTACGAGCAGTACTTC.